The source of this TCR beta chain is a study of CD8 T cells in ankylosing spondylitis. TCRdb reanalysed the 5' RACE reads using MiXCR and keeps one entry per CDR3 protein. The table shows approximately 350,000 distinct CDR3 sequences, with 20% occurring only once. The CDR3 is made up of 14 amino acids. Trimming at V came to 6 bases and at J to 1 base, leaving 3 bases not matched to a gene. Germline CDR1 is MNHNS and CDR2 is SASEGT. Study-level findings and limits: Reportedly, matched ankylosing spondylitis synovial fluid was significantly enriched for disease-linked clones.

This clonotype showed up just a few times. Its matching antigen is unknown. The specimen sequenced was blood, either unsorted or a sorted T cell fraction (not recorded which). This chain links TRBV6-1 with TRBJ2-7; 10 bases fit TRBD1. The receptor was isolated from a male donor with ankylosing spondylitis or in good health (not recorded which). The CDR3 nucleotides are TGTGCCAGCAGAGACAGGGGGCTGTCCTACGAGCAGTACTTC. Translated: CASRDRGLSYEQYF.